The 7 T cell receptor beta chains presented below share a single source sample, sequenced in a study of blood T cell repertoires in COVID-19. Clones were sequenced by immunoSEQ multiplex PCR, and TCRdb holds only the in-frame ones, with some missing. The sample has hundreds of thousands of clones; approximately 88% are singletons. Sequenced: peripheral blood. Every receptor here comes from a woman in her twenties or thirties who had recovered from COVID-19.

The rearrangement uses TRBV6-5 and TRBJ1-5; tentatively, D is TRBD1 (6 bases). The CDR3 loop spans 14 amino acids. The germline V and J ends were trimmed by 5 bases and 0 bases, with 8 bases remaining between them. Germline loops: CDR1 MNHEY, CDR2 SVGAGI. The DNA of the CDR3 is TGTGCCAGCAGTACAGGGTATAGCAATCAGCCCCAGCATTTT. This gives the protein CASSTGYSNQPQHF.

The chain has TRBV19 and TRBJ2-6; D gene unclear. Looked up from germline, CDR1 is LNHDA and CDR2 is SQIVND (reference sequence). The CDR3 is 18 residues long. Trimming stripped 0 bases from V and 2 bases from J, with 14 bases between. CDR3 sequence: CASSIDFIRVTGANVLTF. CDR3 coding DNA: TGTGCCAGTAGTATAGATTTCATTCGGGTGACTGGGGCCAACGTCCTGACTTTC.

The genes are TRBV7-3 and TRBJ2-2; D possibly corresponds to TRBD1 (6 bases). The CDR3 has 17 residues. The V end was cut by 6 bases, the J end by 4 bases, with 21 bases between. CDR1 is SGHTA and CDR2 is FQGTGA in the germline V gene. Written as DNA, the CDR3 is TGTGCCAGCAGTCCCACGAGGGGGAGAAACTTCACCGGGGAGCTGTTTTTT. Translated, it gives CASSPTRGRNFTGELFF.

The sample holds one count of this clone. The J gene is TRBJ2-7, the V gene TRBV7-3, with 9 bases matching TRBD1. From germline, CDR1 is SGHTA and CDR2 FQGTGA. The CDR3 runs 16 residues. After removal of 5 bases from V and 1 base from J, the junction contained 9 bases not matched to a gene. The CDR3 region is CASSPRGGQGSYEQYF. The CDR3 nucleotides read TGTGCCAGCAGCCCTAGGGGGGGACAGGGTTCCTACGAGCAGTACTTC.

This sequence joins TRBV5-1 and TRBJ2-7; TRBD2 aligns across 11 bases. Looked up from germline, CDR1 is SGHRS and CDR2 is YFSETQ. This CDR3 comprises 17 residues. Unmatched junction bases numbered 12, after V lost 1 base and J lost 6 bases. CDR3 sequence: CASSLTRDSGGAAEQYF. The CDR3 DNA reads as TGCGCCAGCAGCTTGACCAGGGATAGCGGGGGGGCGGCCGAGCAGTACTTC.

The chain couples TRBV30 to TRBJ2-4; D unclear. From germline, CDR1 is GTSNPN and CDR2 SVGIG (reference sequence). V lost 0 bases to trimming and J lost 8 bases, with 11 bases between them. The length of the CDR3 is 13 residues. Here the CDR3 reads CAWSVYVGDIQYF. The CDR3 DNA reads TGTGCCTGGAGTGTTTACGTTGGAGACATTCAGTACTTC.

The rearrangement uses TRBV28 and TRBJ2-5; 12 nucleotides agree with TRBD1. CDR1 is MDHEN and CDR2 is SYDVKM in the germline V gene. Germline trimming cut 4 bases from V and 2 bases from J; bases unmatched to any gene: 11. This CDR3 has 18 amino acids. This CDR3 is CASSSLGQGADGQETQYF. CDR3 DNA sequence: TGTGCCAGCAGTTCCCTGGGACAGGGGGCGGACGGACAAGAGACCCAGTACTTC.